This TCR beta chain was profiled in a study of CD8+ T cells in alopecia areata. Treatment: oral pan-JAK inhibitor, 5-10 mg twice daily. Trimming stripped 4 bases from V and 0 bases from J, with 6 bases between. The CDR3 runs to 12 residues. Germline CDR1 SQVTM, CDR2 ANQGSEA. Once RNA had been extracted, it was reverse transcribed into cDNA to act as the sequencing template. Profiling relied on immunoSEQ multiplex PCR, and the TCRdb table lists in-frame clones only, not all of them. The sample shows roughly 140,000 clones, 82% of them seen only once. This TCR came from a human donor with alopecia areata. The rearrangement uses TRBV29-1 and TRBJ2-5; D ambiguous. Sequenced material: CD8+ T cells sorted from blood, taken at week 4, from a patient treated with tofacitinib. CDR3 sequence reads: CSVVANQETQYF. The CDR3 DNA is TGCAGCGTTGTTGCAAACCAAGAGACCCAGTACTTC.